Presented here are 10 T cell receptor beta chains from one specimen sequenced in a study of T-cell reconstitution after alpha-beta-depleted transplantation in children. This sample's TCRbeta library carried unique molecular identifier barcodes. TCRdb reprocessed the PCR reads with MiXCR, giving one entry per CDR3 protein. The sample carries 200,000 to 250,000 distinct CDR3 sequences, roughly 9% recorded once. This sample comprised PBMCs from the stem cell graft donor, obtained from the stem cell graft. These receptors were obtained from a human donor who donated a stem cell graft to a child with acute lymphoblastic leukemia.

This clonotype was seen a handful of times. The chain carries TRBV27 and TRBJ2-1, with 7 bases fitting TRBD1. Germline V gene data show CDR1 as MNHEY and CDR2 as SMNVEV (reference sequence). The CDR3 covers 15 residues. V lost 3 bases, J lost 6 bases, and 8 bases stayed unmatched. The CDR3 here is CASSFDRVSTNEQFF. CDR3 nucleotides: TGTGCCAGCAGTTTCGACAGGGTATCTACCAATGAGCAGTTCTTC.

The J gene is TRBJ2-1, the V gene TRBV24-1; perhaps D is TRBD1 or TRBD2 (5 bases each). V gave up 3 bases and J gave up 4 bases, with 12 bases separating them. The germline V gene encodes CDR1 KGHDR and CDR2 SFDVKD. The CDR3 length is 15 residues. CDR3 bases: TGTGCCACCAGTGATACCGGCAGGGAGTACAATGAGCAGTTCTTC. Translated: CATSDTGREYNEQFF.

Only a few counts were recorded for this clonotype. This chain links TRBV20-1 with TRBJ2-1; 14 bases map to TRBD2. The V gene end was trimmed by 6 bases and the J gene end by 2 bases; junction bases not matched to a gene: 6. Per the germline V gene, CDR1 is DFQATT and CDR2 is SNEGSKA (reference sequence). CDR3 length: 16 residues. The CDR3 is CSAGTSGGRTYNEQFF. The DNA of the CDR3 is TGCAGTGCCGGGACTAGCGGGGGCAGGACCTACAATGAGCAGTTCTTC.

This clonotype was seen at least ten times. The chain carries TRBV5-1 and TRBJ1-1, with TRBD1 as a possible D gene (5 bases). Trimming shortened V by 0 bases and J by 4 bases, and 10 bases separated the two germline ends. This CDR3 is 14 amino acids long. The germline gives CDR1 SGHRS, CDR2 YFSETQ. The chain's CDR3 is CASSLAPGGTEAFF. In DNA, the CDR3 is TGCGCCAGCAGCTTGGCCCCGGGGGGCACTGAAGCTTTCTTT.

The chain links TRBV30 to TRBJ2-7, with 10 bases aligning to TRBD1. The germline gives CDR1 GTSNPN, CDR2 SVGIG (reference sequence). This CDR3 has 16 residues. Losses at the gene ends were 0 bases for V and 8 bases for J; bases not matched to a gene: 13. The chain's CDR3 is CAWSVKDRGLSIQQYF. The CDR3, as DNA: TGTGCCTGGAGTGTAAAAGACAGGGGGCTTTCAATACAGCAGTACTTC. Combining the CDR3 with reference TRBV30 and TRBJ2-7 gives the whole variable domain SQTIHQWPATLVQPVGSPLSLECTVEGTSNPNLYWYRQAAGRGLQLLFYSVGIGQISSEVPQNLSASRPQDRQFILSSKKLLLSDSGFYLCAWSVKDRGLSIQQYFGPGTRLTVT.

At least ten counts were recorded for this clonotype. The DNA for the CDR3 is TGTGCCAGCAGTTACTCGACAGGGGGTTCTGGAAACACCATATATTTT. Translation: CASSYSTGGSGNTIYF. The V call is TRBV6-5, the J call TRBJ1-3; 9 positions agree with TRBD1. The CDR3 length is 16 residues. V was pared by 0 bases and J by 1 base, with 1 base of the junction left unmatched. Germline-derived CDR1 and CDR2 are MNHEY and SVGAGI.

This clonotype has a handful of counts. J is TRBJ1-5 and V is TRBV12-3 or TRBV12-4, with TRBD1 matching over 9 bases. V lost 5 bases to trimming and J lost 4 bases; unmatched junction nucleotides: 6. The CDR3 is 15 residues long. The CDR3: CASSRQGVVNQPQHF. CDR3 DNA sequence: TGTGCCAGCAGTCGACAGGGGGTTGTAAATCAGCCCCAGCATTTT.

This clonotype showed up just a few times. This sequence joins TRBV12-3 or TRBV12-4 and TRBJ2-5; 9 positions match TRBD2. V dropped 7 bases and J dropped 5; count of bases not matched to a gene: 5. The CDR3 runs 13 residues. CDR3 bases: TGTGCCAGCAACCCCAGCGGGGGGGAGACCCAGTACTTC. It encodes CASNPSGGETQYF.

This clonotype was counted at least ten times. The gene calls are TRBV27 and TRBJ1-6; no firm D call. V shed 5 bases and J shed 7 bases, with 9 bases lying between them. CDR3 length: 13 amino acids. Germline assignment: CDR1 MNHEY and CDR2 SMNVEV (reference sequence). This CDR3 reads CASSTQSNSPLHF. The CDR3 nucleotides read TGTGCCAGCAGTACTCAGAGCAATTCACCCCTCCACTTT.

This clonotype was counted at least ten times. J is TRBJ1-2 and V is TRBV6-5; D unresolved. The germline CDR1 and CDR2 sequences are MNHEY and SVGAGI. Trimming shortened V by 0 bases and J by 8 bases, and 7 bases separated the two germline ends. CDR3 length equals 12 residues. CDR3 DNA: TGTGCCAGCAGTTACTCGTCCCAGGGCTACACCTTC. Translated: CASSYSSQGYTF.